Listed below are T cell receptor beta chains from one sample, sequenced in a study of T cell repertoires in cytomegalovirus infection. Their cognate antigens are unknown. TCRdb independently ran MiXCR on the reads; one entry per CDR3 protein. The sample lists some 480,000 distinct CDR3 sequences; 30% to 40% were seen once. The source material was cultured PBMCs, sampled from culture after CMV antigen stimulation. These TCRs come from a human donor in good health (CMV status not recorded). Some clones in this sample may be carry-over from other donors' samples. The CDR3 runs from the conserved cysteine through the conserved F or W. Each record gives: D gene, V gene, clone size, J gene, CDR3 DNA, CDR3 protein. D genes are given only for firm matches. The size field is filled for only some rows; it gives once, few, many or a size class.

TRBD2	TRBV27	.	TRBJ2-1	TGTGCCAGCAGTTTGGGAGGGAACTTGGTGAGCGGGAGGGACTACAATGAGCAGTTCTTC	CASSLGGNLVSGRDYNEQFF
TRBD2	TRBV6-5	few	TRBJ2-1	TGTGCCAGCAGTTACTCTAATCATCTGGCTAGCGGGAGTTCCTTCTACAATGAGCAGTTCTTC	CASSYSNHLASGSSFYNEQFF
.	TRBV19	few	TRBJ2-5	TGTGCCAGTAGTATAGTCCCCGGGACCCAGTACTTC	CASSIVPGTQYF
TRBD1	TRBV4-1	.	TRBJ1-5	TGCGCCAGCAGCCAGCACAGGGGAGGAGCTCAGCCCCAGCATTTT	CASSQHRGGAQPQHF
.	TRBV12-3/TRBV12-4	.	TRBJ2-5	TGTGCCAGCACCCTCTATACACAAGAGACCCAGTACTTC	CASTLYTQETQYF
TRBD2	TRBV7-9	.	TRBJ2-1	TGTGCCAGCAGCGGCGGGACTAGCGGGATTTTTGGGTACAATGAGCAGTTCTTC	CASSGGTSGIFGYNEQFF
.	TRBV7-2	.	TRBJ1-4	TGTGCCAGCAGCCCCCCTTGGGCTTATGAAAAACTGTTTTTT	CASSPPWAYEKLFF
.	TRBV24-1	.	TRBJ1-5	TGTGCCACCAGTGACGCCAGGGAGAGCAATCAGCCCCAGCATTTT	CATSDARESNQPQHF
TRBD2	TRBV27	.	TRBJ2-3	TGTGCCAGCAGTTCTCGGGGAGCGGGAAGGGTAGATACGCAGTATTTT	CASSSRGAGRVDTQYF
.	TRBV5-1	.	TRBJ2-2	TGCGCCAGCAGCCCAAATAACGGGGAGCTGTTTTTT	CASSPNNGELFF
.	TRBV12-3/TRBV12-4	few	TRBJ1-2	TGTGCCAGCAGTTTGCAGGGAATGGACTATGGCTACACCTTC	CASSLQGMDYGYTF
TRBD2	TRBV28	few	TRBJ2-5	TGTGCCAGCAGTTGGGCGGGAGGAGGAGAGACCCAGTACTTC	CASSWAGGGETQYF
.	TRBV4-2	few	TRBJ2-6	TGTGCCAGCAGCCAGGGGTCAGGGTACTCTGGGGCCAACGTCCTGACTTTC	CASSQGSGYSGANVLTF
.	TRBV6-2/TRBV6-3	few	TRBJ2-5	TGTGCCAGCAGGAAACCTTCGACACCTTACCAAGAGACCCAGTACTTC	CASRKPSTPYQETQYF